This note documents a single T cell receptor (beta chain) sequence. The antigen remains unidentified. The junction had 11 bases not matched to a gene; V was cut back by 3 bases and J by 6 bases. CDR1 and CDR2 from the germline V gene are DFQATT and SNEGSKA (reference sequence). This CDR3 spans 14 amino acids. Treatment indicated: roughly 10-day PBMC culture with coronavirus spike peptide pools or control peptides (ViraFEST assay). Gathered ahead of the COVID-19 pandemic (2011-2018) were the CD4+ T cells of the unexposed donor. This entry belongs to a study of vaccination and CD4 T cells after COVID-19. An Oncomine TCR Beta short-read assay was used to sequence the DNA from cultured CD4+ T cells. TCRdb ran MiXCR on the PCR reads and lists one entry per CDR3 protein. This sample has about 5,600 distinct CDR3 sequences, with roughly two fifths found just once.

The sequenced sample consisted of CD4+ T cells from blood, cultured in vitro. The origin of this receptor is a human donor in good health. The V and J genes are TRBV20-1 and TRBJ2-7, with 7 bases matching TRBD2. The CDR3 loop reads CSASKWSGGSEQYF. The CDR3 DNA is TGCAGTGCTAGCAAGTGGTCGGGGGGAAGCGAGCAGTACTTC.